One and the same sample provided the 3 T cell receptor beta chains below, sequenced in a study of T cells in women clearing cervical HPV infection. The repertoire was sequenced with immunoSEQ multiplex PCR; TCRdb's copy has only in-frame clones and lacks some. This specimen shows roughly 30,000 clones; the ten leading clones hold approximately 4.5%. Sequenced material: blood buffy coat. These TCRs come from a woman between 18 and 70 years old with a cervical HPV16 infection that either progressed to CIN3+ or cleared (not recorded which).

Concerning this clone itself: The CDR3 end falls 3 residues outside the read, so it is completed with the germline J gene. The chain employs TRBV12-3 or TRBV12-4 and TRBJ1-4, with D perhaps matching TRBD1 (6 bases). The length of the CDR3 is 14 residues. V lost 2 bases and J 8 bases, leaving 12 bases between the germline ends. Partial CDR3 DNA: TGTGCCAGCAGTTTACAAACAGGGCTGGAAAAA. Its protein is CASSLQTGLEK. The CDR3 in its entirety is CASSLQTGLEKLFF.

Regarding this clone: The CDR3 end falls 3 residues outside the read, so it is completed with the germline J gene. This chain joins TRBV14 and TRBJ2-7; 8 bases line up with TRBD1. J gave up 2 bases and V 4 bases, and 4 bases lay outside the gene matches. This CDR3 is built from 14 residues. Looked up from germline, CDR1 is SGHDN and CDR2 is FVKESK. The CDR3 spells CASSPRQGPYEQYF. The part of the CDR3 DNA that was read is TGTGCCAGCAGCCCCCGACAGGGGCCCTACGAG.

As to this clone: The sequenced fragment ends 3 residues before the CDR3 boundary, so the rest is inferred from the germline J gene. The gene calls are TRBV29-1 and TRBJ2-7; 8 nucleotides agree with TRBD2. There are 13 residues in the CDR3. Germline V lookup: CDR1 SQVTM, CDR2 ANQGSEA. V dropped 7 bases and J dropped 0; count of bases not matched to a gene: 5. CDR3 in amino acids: CSASGPSSYEQYF. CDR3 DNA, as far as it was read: TGCAGCGCTAGCGGGCCGAGCTCCTACGAG.